This entry lists 31 T cell receptor beta chains sequenced from one sample in a study of blood T cell repertoires in COVID-19. Generated by immunoSEQ multiplex PCR, the TCRdb table keeps only in-frame clones and is missing some. The data show about 490,000 clones, approximately 85% seen once. Sequenced: peripheral blood. These TCRs come from a human donor in a cohort sampled during active COVID-19.

V gene TRBV7-2 combines with J gene TRBJ2-7, with 7 bases lining up with TRBD2. CDR1 and CDR2 from the germline V gene are SGHTA and FQGNSA. Trimming cost V 2 bases and J 3 bases; bases outside gene matches: 7. This CDR3 has 15 amino acids. The CDR3 sequence: CASSLWPSGDYEQYF. The CDR3 DNA sequence: TGTGCCAGCAGCTTATGGCCTAGCGGAGACTACGAGCAGTACTTC. Full variable domain (rest looked up from reference TRBV7-2 and TRBJ2-7): GAGVSQSPSNKVTEKGKDVELRCDPISGHTALYWYRQSLGQGLEFLIYFQGNSAPDKSGLPSDRFSAERTGGSVSTLTIQRTQQEDSAVYLCASSLWPSGDYEQYFGPGTRLTVT.

J is TRBJ2-7 and V is TRBV30, with 11 bases identical to TRBD2. CDR3 length equals 14 residues. The trim removed 5 bases at V and 4 bases at J, leaving 7 bases unmatched. Germline V gene data show CDR1 as GTSNPN and CDR2 as SVGIG (reference sequence). The CDR3 spells CAWAGLAGDYEQYF. CDR3 nucleotides: TGTGCCTGGGCAGGACTAGCGGGTGATTACGAGCAGTACTTC.

The chain links TRBV5-5 to TRBJ2-1, with 14 positions matching TRBD2. Losses at the gene ends were 2 bases for V and 7 bases for J; bases not matched to a gene: 8. CDR1 and CDR2 (germline): SGHKS, YYEKEE (reference sequence). The CDR3 is 17 residues long. The CDR3 nucleotides are TGTGCCAGCAGCTTTGCCTCCGGGACTAGCGGGAGTAATGAGCAGTTCTTC. It codes for CASSFASGTSGSNEQFF.

This clone came up once. The rearrangement links TRBV5-4 to TRBJ2-2; 11 bases fit TRBD2. Losses at the gene ends were 4 bases for V and 3 bases for J; bases not matched to a gene: 8. Germline CDR1 and CDR2: SGHNT and YYREEE (reference sequence). This CDR3 has 17 amino acids. CDR3: CASSPQTSGKHTGELFF. The CDR3, as DNA: TGTGCCAGCAGCCCGCAGACTAGCGGGAAGCACACCGGGGAGCTGTTTTTT.

Worth noting for this clone: At one of its ends the junction is not consistent with the germline gene, which may arise from a read error. V gene TRBV6-6 combines with J gene TRBJ1-5; maybe TRBD1 (6 bases). Germline V gene sequence: CDR1 MNHNY, CDR2 SVGAGI (reference sequence). The CDR3 is made up of 14 amino acids. Here the CDR3 DNA reads TGTGCCAGCAGGTTGTCGGGGGGCAACCAGCCCCAGCATTTT. Its translation is CASRLSGGNQPQHF.

The V call is TRBV11-2, the J call TRBJ2-7; 11 nucleotides match TRBD2. The ends lost 5 bases at V and 3 bases at J; junction bases unmatched: 0. Looked up from germline, CDR1 is SGHAT and CDR2 is FQNNGV. The CDR3 is made up of 13 amino acids. The CDR3 reads CASSTSGGYEQYF. CDR3 coding DNA: TGTGCCAGCAGCACTAGCGGGGGCTACGAGCAGTACTTC.

The rearrangement joins TRBV28 to TRBJ2-7, with TRBD2 matching over 10 bases. CDR3 size: 13 residues. With 10 bases clipped from V and 2 bases from J, the junction kept 5 bases outside the gene matches. CDR1 is MDHEN and CDR2 is SYDVKM in the germline V gene. In DNA, the CDR3 is TGTGCCACACTAGCGGGATCACCCTACGAGCAGTACTTC. Its translation: CATLAGSPYEQYF.

The gene calls are TRBV4-2 and TRBJ2-1, with TRBD2 matching 8 bases. The V segment lost 1 base and the J segment 4 bases; nucleotides outside the gene matches: 6. This CDR3 comprises 16 residues. The germline CDR1 and CDR2 sequences are LGHNA and YNFKEQ. CDR3 coding DNA: TGTGCCAGCAGCCAAGGTCCCAGCGGGAGTTACAATGAGCAGTTCTTC. Encoded protein: CASSQGPSGSYNEQFF.

Notes on this clone: Other DNA sequences in the same sample also yield this CDR3. This sequence joins TRBV5-4 and TRBJ2-7, with 12 bases aligning to TRBD2. CDR3 length: 15 amino acids. The germline V gene has CDR1 SGHNT and CDR2 YYREEE (reference sequence). V was pared by 0 bases and J by 2 bases, with 0 bases of the junction left unmatched. The CDR3 region is CASSLGLAGAYEQYF. In DNA form, the CDR3 reads TGTGCCAGCAGCTTGGGACTAGCGGGAGCCTACGAGCAGTACTTC. The full variable domain, with the rest looked up from reference TRBV5-4 and TRBJ2-7, is ETGVTQSPTHLIKTRGQQVTLRCSSQSGHNTVSWYQQALGQGPQFIFQYYREEENGRGNFPPRFSGLQFPNYSSELNVNALELDDSALYLCASSLGLAGAYEQYFGPGTRLTVT.

The chain joins TRBV7-8 to TRBJ2-7; D is unresolved. There are 13 residues in the CDR3. CDR1 is SGHVS and CDR2 is FQNEAQ in the germline V gene. V lost 6 bases and J 3 bases, leaving 12 bases between the germline ends. CDR3 residues: CASSHASSYEQYF. The CDR3 bases are TGTGCCAGCAGTCACGCCTCTAGCTACGAGCAGTACTTC.

This sequence joins TRBV2 and TRBJ2-3; 12 nucleotides match TRBD2. Germline lookup yields CDR1 SNHLY and CDR2 FYNNEI. CDR3 length: 15 amino acids. Trimming removed 6 bases from V and 6 bases from J; junction bases left unmatched: 7. CDR3 sequence: CASRRLAGVGDTQYF. For the CDR3, the DNA is TGTGCCAGCAGACGACTAGCGGGAGTGGGCGATACGCAGTATTTT.

This rearrangement joins TRBV7-9 to TRBJ2-7; possible D gene TRBD2, 7 bases. With 4 bases removed from V and 1 base from J, the gap between germline ends came to 11 bases. In germline, CDR1 is SEHNR, CDR2 FQNEAQ (reference sequence). CDR3 length: 14 residues. CDR3 DNA: TGTGCCAGCAGCTCGGGAGGACAGTCCTACGAGCAGTACTTC. This gives the protein CASSSGGQSYEQYF.

V usage is TRBV13 and J usage is TRBJ2-1, with a possible D match to TRBD1 (5 bases). This CDR3 spans 15 amino acids. Germline values: CDR1 PRHDT, CDR2 FYEKMQ (reference sequence). Trimming took off 1 base at V and 7 bases at J, with 14 bases between the two ends. The CDR3 is CASSLVQGDENEQFF. The CDR3 region has the DNA TGTGCCAGCAGCTTAGTGCAGGGCGATGAAAATGAGCAGTTCTTC.

The chain joins TRBV28 to TRBJ1-4; no firm D call. This CDR3 contains 10 residues. Germline V gene sequence: CDR1 MDHEN, CDR2 SYDVKM. Trimming removed 11 bases at V and 8 bases at J, with 9 bases between. CDR3 sequence (DNA): TGTGCCGCCTCGGGGGAAAAACTGTTTTTT. Protein sequence: CAASGEKLFF. The entire variable domain, with the rest obtained from reference TRBV28 and TRBJ1-4, is as follows: DVKVTQSSRYLVKRTGEKVFLECVQDMDHENMFWYRQDPGLGLRLIYFSYDVKMKEKGDIPEGYSVSREKKERFSLILESASTNQTSMYLCAASGEKLFFGSGTQLSVL.

V gene TRBV19 combines with J gene TRBJ2-2, with 8 bases fitting TRBD1. V lost 3 bases and J lost 6; bases outside the gene matches: 6. The CDR3 spans 15 residues. CDR1 and CDR2 from the germline V gene are LNHDA and SQIVND (reference sequence). The chain's CDR3 is CASSIAGTGSGELFF. CDR3 coding DNA: TGTGCCAGTAGTATCGCAGGGACAGGATCCGGGGAGCTGTTTTTT.

The chain combines TRBV30 with TRBJ2-7, with 7 positions matching TRBD2. This CDR3 has 12 residues. The germline gives CDR1 GTSNPN, CDR2 SVGIG (reference sequence). Trimming removed 2 bases from V and 6 bases from J; junction bases left unmatched: 4. CDR3 sequence: CAWSSGKSEQYF. The CDR3 nucleotides are TGTGCCTGGAGTAGCGGGAAGAGCGAGCAGTACTTC.

The V and J genes are TRBV19 and TRBJ2-2, with D tentatively TRBD1 (5 bases). V lost 5 bases to trimming and J lost 5 bases, with 15 bases between them. This CDR3 has 15 residues. Germline CDR1 LNHDA, CDR2 SQIVND (reference sequence). CDR3: CASSLGRVGTGELFF. The CDR3 DNA reads as TGTGCCAGTAGTCTGGGCAGGGTCGGGACCGGGGAGCTGTTTTTT.

The J gene is TRBJ2-4, the V gene TRBV4-3; 8 bases are a match to TRBD1. The CDR3 loop spans 16 amino acids. In germline, CDR1 is LGHNA, CDR2 YSLEER. J was trimmed by 6 bases and V by 3 bases; bases with no gene match: 10. CDR3 sequence reads: CASSQRGFTGGNIQYF. Here the CDR3 DNA reads TGCGCCAGCAGCCAGCGCGGATTCACAGGGGGAAACATTCAGTACTTC.

The chain carries TRBV29-1 and TRBJ2-7; the D is unclear. V lost 4 bases to trimming and J lost 0 bases, with 7 bases between them. Germline values: CDR1 SQVTM, CDR2 ANQGSEA. The CDR3 runs to 12 residues. The CDR3 bases are TGCAGCGTTGGGAGTAGCTCCTACGAGCAGTACTTC. Residues: CSVGSSSYEQYF.

The J gene is TRBJ2-2, the V gene TRBV7-3; 8 bases agree with TRBD2. The ends lost 5 bases at V and 3 bases at J; junction bases unmatched: 8. The CDR3 runs to 16 residues. Germline V gene sequence: CDR1 SGHTA, CDR2 FQGTGA. The CDR3 loop reads CASSARGGLHTGELFF. CDR3 coding DNA: TGTGCCAGCAGCGCCCGGGGGGGGTTGCACACCGGGGAGCTGTTTTTT.

V usage is TRBV5-4 and J usage is TRBJ1-3, with TRBD1 matching 8 bases. The V and J ends lost 2 bases and 0 bases, in that order; junction bases with no gene match: 7. Germline CDR1 SGHNT, CDR2 YYREEE (reference sequence). CDR3 length: 17 residues. In nucleotides, the CDR3 is TGTGCCAGCAGCTTAGGGACAGGCCTCTTCTCTGGAAACACCATATATTTT. Translation: CASSLGTGLFSGNTIYF.

The chain recombines TRBV15 with TRBJ2-3; TRBD2 is a possible D gene (6 bases). Germline values: CDR1 LNHNV, CDR2 YYDKDF (reference sequence). This CDR3 contains 15 residues. Between the trimmed V and J ends, which lost 3 bases and 5 bases, there was a span of 15 bases. As DNA, the CDR3 is TGTGCCACCAGCAGGATAACTAGCTCGTTAGATACGCAGTATTTT. Amino acid sequence: CATSRITSSLDTQYF.

The J gene is TRBJ2-2, the V gene TRBV4-2; D possibly corresponds to TRBD2 (5 bases). Deletions cut 1 base from V and 5 bases from J, with 5 bases between. This CDR3 contains 13 residues. CDR1 is LGHNA, CDR2 YNFKEQ, per germline. For the CDR3, the DNA is TGTGCCAGCAGCCAAGGGGAGACCGGGGAGCTGTTTTTT. This sequence encodes CASSQGETGELFF.

CDR3 residues: CACAGTGGVSGYGYTF. For the CDR3, the DNA is TGTGCCTGTGCCGGGACAGGGGGCGTCTCCGGCTATGGCTACACCTTC. The V call is TRBV30, the J call TRBJ1-2, with 12 bases that match TRBD1. Germline-derived CDR1 and CDR2 are GTSNPN and SVGIG (reference sequence). This CDR3 comprises 16 residues. Losses at the gene ends were 6 bases for V and 4 bases for J; bases not matched to a gene: 12.

The chain employs TRBV19 and TRBJ1-4; D may be TRBD1 (5 bases). Germline-derived CDR1 and CDR2 are LNHDA and SQIVND (reference sequence). V lost 5 bases and J lost 0, with 7 bases in between. This CDR3 region has 14 residues. The CDR3 sequence: CASSLQATNEKLFF. The CDR3 bases are TGTGCCAGTAGTCTACAGGCAACTAATGAAAAACTGTTTTTT. The full variable domain, its missing parts supplied by reference TRBV19 and TRBJ1-4, is DGGITQSPKYLFRKEGQNVTLSCEQNLNHDAMYWYRQDPGQGLRLIYYSQIVNDFQKGDIAEGYSVSREKKESFPLTVTSAQKNPTAFYLCASSLQATNEKLFFGSGTQLSVL.

J is TRBJ2-7 and V is TRBV6-5; 7 bases fit TRBD1. The CDR3 totals 13 residues. Looked up from germline, CDR1 is MNHEY and CDR2 is SVGAGI. Trimming at V came to 6 bases and at J to 7 bases, leaving 9 bases not matched to a gene. The chain's CDR3 is CASSPQGNGEQYF. In nucleotides, the CDR3 is TGTGCCAGCAGCCCACAGGGGAACGGGGAGCAGTACTTC.

CDR3 residues: CASSLGAGKNIQYF. CDR3 bases: TGTGCCAGCAGCTTAGGGGCAGGGAAAAACATTCAGTACTTC. The genes are TRBV7-9 and TRBJ2-4; D may be TRBD1 (5 bases). There are 14 residues in the CDR3. CDR1 is SEHNR, CDR2 FQNEAQ, per germline (reference sequence). The V and J ends lost 1 base and 4 bases respectively, with 8 bases between them.

This clone was seen more than once but under ten times. The V call is TRBV7-9, the J call TRBJ2-1; D not certain. V shed 4 bases and J shed 7 bases, with 11 bases lying between them. The CDR3 consists of 13 residues. Germline values: CDR1 SEHNR, CDR2 FQNEAQ (reference sequence). The CDR3 is CASSSSDWNEQFF. The DNA for the CDR3 is TGTGCCAGCAGCTCATCCGACTGGAATGAGCAGTTCTTC.

A few counts support this clone. The V and J genes are TRBV28 and TRBJ2-7; possible D gene TRBD2, 6 bases. The ends were cut back, 3 bases at V and 2 bases at J, with 17 bases in the middle. The CDR3 sequence is 16 residues long. The V gene's germline CDR1 is MDHEN and CDR2 SYDVKM. CDR3: CASSFPLLAGTYEQYF. Here the CDR3 DNA reads TGTGCCAGCAGTTTCCCCCTACTAGCAGGGACCTACGAGCAGTACTTC.

This chain uses TRBV14 with TRBJ2-2, with 9 bases fitting TRBD2. CDR1 and CDR2 from the germline V gene are SGHDN and FVKESK. Trimming took 6 bases from V and 8 from J; bases not matched to a gene: 10. CDR3 length: 15 residues. The CDR3 region is CASRTGLAGRGELFF. CDR3 sequence (DNA): TGTGCCAGCAGGACGGGACTAGCCGGCCGAGGGGAGCTGTTTTTT.

The chain combines TRBV29-1 with TRBJ2-7; D not resolved. CDR1 is SQVTM, CDR2 ANQGSEA, per germline. With 4 bases removed from V and 0 bases from J, the gap between germline ends came to 7 bases. The CDR3 totals 12 residues. CDR3 sequence: CSVGAGSYEQYF. CDR3 in DNA: TGCAGCGTTGGGGCAGGCTCCTACGAGCAGTACTTC.